Listed below are T cell receptor beta chains from one sample, sequenced in a study of T-cell reconstitution after alpha-beta-depleted transplantation in children. TCRdb passed the PCR reads through MiXCR, listing each CDR3 protein once. The repertoire has around 370,000 distinct CDR3 sequences, over 9% of them found once; the top ten carry around 2.3%. The material was PBMCs from the stem cell graft donor, obtained from the stem cell graft. These TCRs come from a human donor who donated a stem cell graft to a child with acute lymphoblastic leukemia. The conserved cysteine and the conserved F or W are not part of the CDR3 here.

12 | TRBJ2-3 | TRBV5-1 | DSSGGGTMDTQY
12 | TRBJ2-7 | TRBV29-1 | SVLGTTILNEQY
12 | TRBJ1-1 | TRBV28 | ASRVTGNVDEAF
13 | TRBJ1-4 | TRBV5-1 | ASSLAGTGGEKLF
14 | TRBJ2-5 | TRBV24-1 | ATSDQGLAGGETQY
13 | TRBJ2-7 | TRBV6-1 | ASREGNRASGEQY
14 | TRBJ2-7 | TRBV3-1 | ASSQDPSGLTYEQY
14 | TRBJ2-5 | TRBV4-1 | ASSQIGLAGVETQY
15 | TRBJ2-3 | TRBV5-1 | ASSIGNSGIGSDTQY
11 | TRBJ2-3 | TRBV15 | ATSRRMADTQY
10 | TRBJ1-4 | TRBV20-1 | SAQTTNEKLF
13 | TRBJ2-1 | TRBV10-3 | AISPGLAGGDEQF
14 | TRBJ2-7 | TRBV5-6 | ASSAVRGRNIDEQY
12 | TRBJ2-2 | TRBV20-1 | SVPGQSNTGELF
16 | TRBJ1-2 | TRBV20-1 | CARDGTGGPEGNYGYT
12 | TRBJ1-1 | TRBV5-5 | ASNLWGEGTEAF
12 | TRBJ1-4 | TRBV9 | ASSVQGGVEKLF
12 | TRBJ1-2 | TRBV12-3/TRBV12-4 | ASTSRGRGYGYT
16 | TRBJ1-4 | TRBV5-6 | ASSLAQLKELTNEKLF
11 | TRBJ2-2 | TRBV5-1 | ASSPTGGGELF
12 | TRBJ2-3 | TRBV29-1 | SAGAGGYTDTQY
13 | TRBJ2-7 | TRBV12-3/TRBV12-4 | ASSLVAGASYEQY
13 | TRBJ2-1 | TRBV20-1 | SADARLAVYNEQF
14 | TRBJ2-1 | TRBV28 | ASRPSPGTGYNEQF
12 | TRBJ2-3 | TRBV4-3 | ASSQGLTTDTQY
12 | TRBJ1-5 | TRBV10-3 | ASNSQGSNQPQH
17 | TRBJ2-3 | TRBV4-1 | ASSQDPLLTGRSTDTQY
13 | TRBJ2-1 | TRBV19 | ASSIGGTTYNEQF
13 | TRBJ1-5 | TRBV12-3/TRBV12-4 | ASSSDRGRVQPQH
12 | TRBJ1-5 | TRBV20-1 | SARDRGLDQPQH
14 | TRBJ2-6 | TRBV9 | ASSSYRSSGANGLT